These 28 T cell receptor beta chains came from one sample sequenced in a study of control samples from healthy donors and cancer patients (dated by TCRdb to 2018 to 2020). Library creation used the immunoSEQ multiplex PCR assay. In TCRdb, the immuneACCESS table is reduced to in-frame sequences with V and J assigned. These tables do not hold every clone; where another copy was compared, an unresolved V gene accounts for under half, and the others remain unexplained. The sample table lists fewer than 150,000 clones, less than 95% of them with a count of one. Roughly 7.8% of the sample is taken by the ten largest. The sequencing input was blood. The receptor source for this set is a man aged 18 to 30 in good health.

In this sample, this clone turned up once. The chain is built from TRBV5-1 and TRBJ1-3, with D unclear. Germline CDR1 reads SGHRS; CDR2 reads YFSETQ. V was shortened by 1 base and J by 6 bases, with 11 bases between the two germline ends. This CDR3 has 14 residues. The CDR3 reads CASSLYPGPNTIYF. Here the CDR3 DNA reads TGCGCCAGCAGCTTGTACCCAGGCCCAAACACCATATATTTT.

V and J are TRBV29-1 and TRBJ1-2; 7 nucleotides match TRBD1. Germline assignment: CDR1 SQVTM and CDR2 ANQGSEA. The CDR3 covers 11 residues. V lost 7 bases and J lost 5; bases outside the gene matches: 4. The CDR3 loop reads CSADRAYGYTF. As DNA, the CDR3 is TGCAGCGCAGACAGGGCTTATGGCTACACCTTC.

V usage is TRBV4-1 and J usage is TRBJ1-5; 8 positions agree with TRBD1. Trimming took 0 bases from V and 5 from J; bases not matched to a gene: 3. Germline CDR1 is MGHRA and CDR2 is YSYEKL. The CDR3 sequence is 15 residues long. The CDR3 nucleotides are TGCGCCAGCAGCCAAGATGGACAGGGCTATCAGCCCCAGCATTTT. Protein: CASSQDGQGYQPQHF.

The chain couples TRBV18 to TRBJ1-6; 7 positions agree with TRBD1. The V gene's germline CDR1 is KGHSH and CDR2 LQKENI. This CDR3 has 15 amino acids. V dropped 2 bases and J dropped 6; count of bases not matched to a gene: 4. The CDR3 DNA is TGTGCCAGCTCACCAGACAGGGTGGGTAATTCACCCCTCCACTTT. The encoded protein is CASSPDRVGNSPLHF.

The CDR3 reads CASSQTGSGTEAFF. As DNA, the CDR3 is TGTGCCAGCAGCCAAACGGGGTCGGGTACTGAAGCTTTCTTT. The rearrangement links TRBV9 to TRBJ1-1; no firm D call. The CDR3 loop spans 14 amino acids. Germline V gene lookup returns CDR1 SGDLS and CDR2 YYNGEE. Trimming removed 4 bases at V and 5 bases at J, with 15 bases between.

The chain recombines TRBV19 with TRBJ2-3; 7 bases match TRBD1. V shed 5 bases and J 8 bases; nucleotides not matched to a gene: 16. This CDR3 is 16 amino acids long. Per germline, CDR1 LNHDA and CDR2 SQIVND (reference sequence). This CDR3 is CASSPLTGARVGTQYF. As DNA, the CDR3 is TGTGCCAGTAGTCCTCTCACAGGGGCGAGAGTAGGTACGCAGTATTTT.

The chain uses TRBV6-5 and TRBJ2-5; perhaps TRBD1 as D (5 bases). The length of the CDR3 is 13 residues. V lost 6 bases to trimming and J lost 4 bases, with 12 bases between them. Germline CDR1 is MNHEY and CDR2 is SVGAGI. CDR3 protein: CASSQVRAETQYF. The CDR3 nucleotides read TGTGCCAGCAGCCAGGTCAGGGCAGAGACCCAGTACTTC.

In its sample, this clone was seen a few times. CDR3 nucleotides: TGTGCCAGCACCTTAGTCAGGCTCCAGAAGGGCTACACCTTC. Translation gives CASTLVRLQKGYTF. This sequence joins TRBV2 and TRBJ1-2, with D unclear. Germline V gene data show CDR1 as SNHLY and CDR2 as FYNNEI. This CDR3 comprises 14 residues. V gave up 7 bases and J gave up 8 bases, with 20 bases separating them.

The V call is TRBV6-6, the J call TRBJ2-1, with 7 positions matching TRBD2. The V segment lost 6 bases and the J segment 8 bases; nucleotides outside the gene matches: 4. This CDR3 has 12 residues. CDR1 is MNHNY, CDR2 SVGAGI, per germline (reference sequence). This CDR3 is CASSQSGDEQFF. Written as DNA, the CDR3 is TGTGCCAGCAGCCAGAGCGGGGATGAGCAGTTCTTC.

The V and J genes are TRBV20-1 and TRBJ2-1, with a weak D call TRBD1 (5 bases). There are 13 residues in the CDR3. The germline CDR1 and CDR2 sequences are DFQATT and SNEGSKA (reference sequence). The V end lost 3 bases, the J end lost 2 bases, and 8 bases lay between the germline ends. The CDR3 protein is CSASKGTYNEQFF. The CDR3 nucleotides read TGCAGTGCTAGTAAGGGGACCTACAATGAGCAGTTCTTC.

CDR3 coding DNA: TGTGCCAGCAGCGTGACAGGGCAGGTGGGGGCTGAAGCTTTCTTT. This gives the protein CASSVTGQVGAEAFF. V and J are TRBV5-6 and TRBJ1-1; TRBD1 matches 7 bases. Germline trimming cut 4 bases from V and 6 bases from J; bases unmatched to any gene: 12. In germline, CDR1 is SGHDT, CDR2 YYEEEE. The CDR3 consists of 15 residues.

This sequence joins TRBV24-1 and TRBJ2-1; 10 bases align to TRBD1. V lost 3 bases to trimming and J lost 7 bases; unmatched junction nucleotides: 8. Germline CDR1 reads KGHDR; CDR2 reads SFDVKD. There are 16 residues in the CDR3. Here the CDR3 reads CATSDTRQGARNEQFF. CDR3 DNA: TGTGCCACCAGTGATACCCGACAGGGGGCTAGGAATGAGCAGTTCTTC.

There are a few counts of this clone. The chain recombines TRBV10-1 with TRBJ2-7; D unresolved. V was trimmed by 5 bases and J by 2 bases, leaving 13 bases between them. In germline, CDR1 is WNHNN, CDR2 SYGVQD (reference sequence). CDR3 length: 14 amino acids. CDR3 residues: CASSPVTAAYEQYF. DNA for the CDR3: TGCGCCAGCAGTCCCGTGACGGCGGCCTACGAGCAGTACTTC.

This clone was seen a single time. The V gene is TRBV7-3, the J gene TRBJ1-5, with no clear D. Between the trimmed V and J ends, which lost 2 bases and 3 bases, there was a span of 5 bases. The germline V gene encodes CDR1 SGHTA and CDR2 FQGTGA. CDR3 length equals 13 residues. The CDR3 DNA reads as TGTGCCAGCAGCTTAGGGCACAATCAGCCCCAGCATTTT. Protein sequence: CASSLGHNQPQHF.

This clone was counted a single time. The chain couples TRBV9 to TRBJ2-5; the D gene is possibly TRBD1 (5 bases). V shed 0 bases and J shed 3 bases, with 21 bases lying between them. Germline values: CDR1 SGDLS, CDR2 YYNGEE. The length of the CDR3 is 18 residues. CDR3 DNA: TGTGCCAGCAGCGTAGGGGCCGTGACGGGTGGGGCAGAAGAGACCCAGTACTTC. It is translated as CASSVGAVTGGAEETQYF.

The CDR3 sequence: CASSQPTGGSSNQPQHF. The CDR3 region has the DNA TGTGCCAGCAGTCAACCAACAGGGGGGTCGAGCAATCAGCCCCAGCATTTT. The J gene is TRBJ1-5, the V gene TRBV27; 8 bases fit TRBD1. The length of the CDR3 is 17 residues. The V segment lost 5 bases and the J segment 1 base; nucleotides outside the gene matches: 10. Germline CDR1 MNHEY, CDR2 SMNVEV (reference sequence).

CDR3 DNA sequence: TGCGCCAGCAGCCAAGAAGGGTGGTGGGCCGGGGAGCTGTTTTTT. Translated: CASSQEGWWAGELFF. The chain couples TRBV4-1 to TRBJ2-2, with D unresolved. The CDR3 extends over 15 amino acids. CDR1 is MGHRA, CDR2 YSYEKL, per germline. Trimming removed 0 bases at V and 6 bases at J, with 11 bases between.

The chain combines TRBV6-1 with TRBJ2-7; 8 positions match TRBD2. Germline CDR1 reads MNHNS; CDR2 reads SASEGT. The CDR3 is 16 residues long. With V trimmed by 0 bases and J by 6 bases, 10 bases remained unmatched. The CDR3 sequence: CASSEAPGLVFVEQYF. DNA for the CDR3: TGTGCCAGCAGTGAAGCGCCGGGACTAGTATTTGTCGAGCAGTACTTC.

The chain is built from TRBV11-2 and TRBJ2-3; 8 bases are shared with TRBD2. The CDR3 sequence is 15 residues long. Germline trimming cut 2 bases from V and 2 bases from J; bases unmatched to any gene: 3. The germline CDR1 and CDR2 sequences are SGHAT and FQNNGV. This CDR3 reads CASSLTGGHTDTQYF. CDR3 DNA: TGTGCCAGCAGCTTAACGGGGGGGCACACAGATACGCAGTATTTT.

Only one count was recorded for this clone. This sequence joins TRBV6-5 and TRBJ2-1, with 10 bases aligning to TRBD2. The germline V gene encodes CDR1 MNHEY and CDR2 SVGAGI. The V segment lost 9 bases and the J segment 5 bases; nucleotides outside the gene matches: 4. The CDR3 contains 13 residues. Here the CDR3 DNA reads TGTGCCAGTCAGCGGGGGGGCAACAATGAGCAGTTCTTC. It translates to CASQRGGNNEQFF.

A remark on this clone: Distinct nucleotide sequences in the sample also encode this CDR3. This rearrangement joins TRBV11-2 to TRBJ2-5; TRBD2 matches 9 bases. The J segment lost 5 bases and the V segment lost 1 base, leaving 8 bases of the junction unmatched. The CDR3 totals 16 residues. Looked up from germline, CDR1 is SGHAT and CDR2 is FQNNGV. CDR3 sequence reads: CASSLVGGGGVETQYF. CDR3 sequence (DNA): TGTGCCAGCAGCTTAGTGGGCGGGGGGGGCGTGGAGACCCAGTACTTC.

J is TRBJ2-7 and V is TRBV5-4; TRBD1 aligns across 10 bases. With 5 bases clipped from V and 4 bases from J, the junction kept 6 bases outside the gene matches. The CDR3 totals 14 residues. The germline V gene has CDR1 SGHNT and CDR2 YYREEE (reference sequence). The CDR3 reads CASSLPGQGYEQYF. The DNA for the CDR3 is TGTGCCAGCAGTTTACCGGGACAGGGGTACGAGCAGTACTTC. Full variable domain (missing parts from reference TRBV5-4 and TRBJ2-7): ETGVTQSPTHLIKTRGQQVTLRCSSQSGHNTVSWYQQALGQGPQFIFQYYREEENGRGNFPPRFSGLQFPNYSSELNVNALELDDSALYLCASSLPGQGYEQYFGPGTRLTVT.

This rearrangement joins TRBV18 to TRBJ1-3, with D hard to call. This CDR3 spans 18 amino acids. Trimming shortened V by 2 bases and J by 1 base, and 18 bases separated the two germline ends. Germline CDR1 reads KGHSH; CDR2 reads LQKENI. The CDR3 region is CASSPFGLGGSSGNTIYF. CDR3 DNA: TGTGCCAGCTCACCATTTGGACTGGGAGGGTCGTCTGGAAACACCATATATTTT.

This rearrangement joins TRBV2 to TRBJ2-1; TRBD2 aligns across 14 bases. CDR1 and CDR2 from the germline V gene are SNHLY and FYNNEI. Losses at the gene ends were 7 bases for V and 8 bases for J; bases not matched to a gene: 7. The CDR3 contains 15 residues. CDR3 nucleotide sequence: TGTGCCAGCAAATTGACTAGCGGGGGGGCACATGAGCAGTTCTTC. Translation: CASKLTSGGAHEQFF.

This chain joins TRBV5-1 and TRBJ1-1, with D tentatively TRBD1 (5 bases). The CDR3 has 14 amino acids. In germline, CDR1 is SGHRS, CDR2 YFSETQ. The V end lost 4 bases, the J end lost 6 bases, and 16 bases lay between the germline ends. The CDR3 here is CASSVSQGGAEAFF. The CDR3 bases are TGCGCCAGCAGCGTTAGTCAGGGAGGGGCTGAAGCTTTCTTT.

V is TRBV3-1 (or the pseudogene TRBV3-2) and J is TRBJ2-1; 10 nucleotides match TRBD2. V shed 4 bases, J shed 8 bases, and the junction held 8 bases outside the gene matches. Germline lookup yields CDR1 LGHDT and CDR2 YNNKEL (reference sequence). The CDR3 runs 15 residues. In DNA form, the CDR3 reads TGTGCCAGCAGCCTGACTAGCGGGTCGCCCTATGAGCAGTTCTTC. Residues: CASSLTSGSPYEQFF.

This rearrangement joins TRBV6-6 to TRBJ2-7, with TRBD2 matching over 8 bases. The CDR3 is 16 amino acids. V was pared by 4 bases and J by 0 bases, with 8 bases of the junction left unmatched. Germline V gene sequence: CDR1 MNHNY, CDR2 SVGAGI (reference sequence). CDR3 bases: TGTGCCAGCAGTTCCCGAGGAGCGGGGGCCTCCTACGAGCAGTACTTC. It is translated as CASSSRGAGASYEQYF.

The gene calls are TRBV6-4 and TRBJ2-2; tentatively, D is TRBD1 (6 bases). CDR3 length: 16 residues. V was clipped by 5 bases and J by 2 bases, with 15 bases between them. The germline V gene encodes CDR1 MRHNA and CDR2 SNTAGT. CDR3 protein: CASSRQVPSNTGELFF. CDR3 nucleotides: TGTGCCAGCAGTCGACAGGTGCCCTCTAACACCGGGGAGCTGTTTTTT.